The sequence of this T cell receptor (beta chain) was determined in a study of CD8 T cells in ankylosing spondylitis. Findings of the study overall: The clones that were linked to disease were reported to be significantly enriched in matched synovial fluid samples from ankylosing spondylitis patients. Before this, some motif variants had been reported in reactive arthritis synovial fluid and blood. Typical of ankylosing spondylitis blood, it appeared, was a TCR beta motif of about eight highly homologous variants.

Trimming removed 6 bases from V and 1 base from J; junction bases left unmatched: 9. Germline-derived CDR1 and CDR2 are DFQATT and SNEGSKA (reference sequence). This CDR3 has 15 residues. TCR beta libraries were made by quantitative 5'-RACE with molecular barcodes. TCRdb called the 5' RACE reads again in MiXCR, with one record for every CDR3 protein. There are 750,000 to 850,000 distinct CDR3 sequences in the sample; about an eighth occur only once, and 0.45% to 0.6% lies in the top ten. This clonotype was seen more than once but under ten times. Its matching antigen is unknown. The rearrangement links TRBV20-1 to TRBJ2-3; 8 bases agree with TRBD2. The clonotype originates from a male donor with ankylosing spondylitis. Source material: blood, either unsorted or a sorted T cell fraction (not recorded which). The CDR3 protein is CSAGRGGSGTDTQYF. CDR3 DNA sequence: TGCAGTGCGGGCCGGGGGGGATCTGGCACAGATACGCAGTATTTT.